A single sample gave rise to the 16 T cell receptor beta chains below, sequenced in a study of blood T cell repertoires in COVID-19. Only in-frame clones appear in the TCRdb table, and some are missing; sequencing was by immunoSEQ multiplex PCR. The table records a few hundred thousand clones, 85% to 90% of them present only once. What was sequenced was PBMCs or T cells enriched from blood (not recorded which). Receptors were obtained from a man aged 18 to 35 who had recovered from COVID-19.

In its sample, this clone was seen once. The chain combines TRBV4-3 with TRBJ1-2; tentative D call: TRBD1 (6 bases). The germline V and J ends were trimmed by 0 bases and 6 bases, with 17 bases remaining between them. CDR3 length: 16 residues. Germline lookup yields CDR1 LGHNA and CDR2 YSLEER. The CDR3 here is CASSQDRLGRGHGYTF. DNA for the CDR3: TGCGCCAGCAGCCAAGATCGGTTAGGCAGGGGCCATGGCTACACCTTC.

The count of this clone is one. This chain connects TRBV3-1 (or the pseudogene TRBV3-2) to TRBJ2-1; 9 bases match TRBD2. This CDR3 contains 16 residues. Looked up from germline, CDR1 is LGHDT and CDR2 is YNNKEL (reference sequence). V trimming: 3 bases; J trimming: 5 bases; junction bases outside the gene matches: 8. The CDR3 DNA reads as TGTGCCAGCAGCCACTCTTGGGCTAGCGGGGACAATGAGCAGTTCTTC. Encoded protein: CASSHSWASGDNEQFF.

DNA of the CDR3: TGTGCCAGCAGTTACTCCAGGGTGGGCTACGAGCAGTACTTC. Translated: CASSYSRVGYEQYF. This chain joins TRBV6-2 or TRBV6-3 and TRBJ2-7; possibly TRBD1 for D (5 bases). Germline CDR1 reads MNHEY; CDR2 reads SVGEGT. Trimming pared 0 bases from V and 3 bases from J, leaving 9 bases between. This CDR3 is built from 14 residues.

The genes are TRBV27 and TRBJ2-6; unclear D gene. The ends were cut back, 1 base at V and 4 bases at J, with 8 bases in the middle. From germline, CDR1 is MNHEY and CDR2 SMNVEV (reference sequence). This CDR3 region has 15 residues. The CDR3 spells CASSLFGAGANVLTF. Here the CDR3 DNA reads TGTGCCAGCAGTTTATTCGGAGCCGGGGCCAACGTCCTGACTTTC. Based on the CDR3 plus reference TRBV27 and TRBJ2-6, the full variable domain is EAQVTQNPRYLITVTGKKLTVTCSQNMNHEYMSWYRQDPGLGLRQIYYSMNVEVTDKGDVPEGYKVSRKEKRNFPLILESPSPNQTSLYFCASSLFGAGANVLTFGAGSRLTVL.

The rearrangement joins TRBV2 to TRBJ1-5, with D possibly matching TRBD1 (5 bases). CDR3 length equals 14 residues. V lost 6 bases to trimming and J lost 5 bases, with 14 bases between them. Germline V gives CDR1 SNHLY, CDR2 FYNNEI. In nucleotides, the CDR3 is TGTGCCAGCAGGTCGAATCAAGGGGATCAGCCCCAGCATTTT. Amino acids: CASRSNQGDQPQHF.

The V gene is TRBV5-1, the J gene TRBJ2-3; TRBD2 aligns across 7 bases. The CDR3 is 13 amino acids. Unmatched junction bases numbered 2, after V lost 2 bases and J lost 5 bases. Germline CDR1 SGHRS, CDR2 YFSETQ. In nucleotides, the CDR3 is TGCGCCAGCAGCTTCGGCGGGGGAGATACGCAGTATTTT. Its translation: CASSFGGGDTQYF.

J is TRBJ2-1 and V is TRBV7-3; D may be TRBD2 (6 bases). V was pared by 4 bases and J by 5 bases, with 18 bases between. This CDR3 spans 16 amino acids. Germline loops: CDR1 SGHTA, CDR2 FQGTGA. In DNA, the CDR3 is TGTGCCAGCAGCTCAACCCCGGGACTCAATAACAATGAGCAGTTCTTC. Translated: CASSSTPGLNNNEQFF.

This clone turned up a few times. The chain couples TRBV5-1 to TRBJ2-2, with 7 bases fitting TRBD1. Germline trimming cut 2 bases from V and 3 bases from J; bases unmatched to any gene: 4. Germline V gene sequence: CDR1 SGHRS, CDR2 YFSETQ. The CDR3 contains 15 residues. As DNA, the CDR3 is TGCGCCAGCAGCTTAACAGGGGCCCACACCGGGGAGCTGTTTTTT. Amino acids: CASSLTGAHTGELFF.

This chain links TRBV11-3 with TRBJ2-2, with D unclear. The ends were cut back, 2 bases at V and 0 bases at J, with 4 bases in the middle. The CDR3 spans 14 residues. Germline V gene data show CDR1 as SGHNT and CDR2 as YENEEA. CDR3: CASSLSSNTGELFF. The DNA for the CDR3 is TGTGCCAGCAGCTTATCTTCGAACACCGGGGAGCTGTTTTTT.

The chain joins TRBV9 to TRBJ1-2, with D perhaps matching TRBD1 (5 bases). CDR1 and CDR2 from the germline V gene are SGDLS and YYNGEE. Trimming shortened V by 0 bases and J by 8 bases, and 11 bases separated the two germline ends. CDR3 length: 13 amino acids. CDR3 coding DNA: TGTGCCAGCAGCGTAGAGTATGACAGCGGCTACACCTTC. Amino acids: CASSVEYDSGYTF.

The chain links TRBV10-2 to TRBJ2-7; no definite D call. The CDR3 consists of 14 residues. Germline lookup yields CDR1 WSHSY and CDR2 SAAADI. The V end was cut by 2 bases, the J end by 3 bases, with 11 bases between. The CDR3 reads CASSEPDRVYEQYF. For the CDR3, the DNA is TGCGCCAGCAGTGAGCCAGATCGGGTCTACGAGCAGTACTTC.

This chain joins TRBV12-5 and TRBJ2-1, with TRBD2 matching 10 bases. Germline assignment: CDR1 LGHNT and CDR2 FRNRAP. The CDR3 has 16 amino acids. V lost 3 bases, J lost 4 bases, and 6 bases stayed unmatched. The CDR3 DNA sequence: TGTGCTAGTGGTTTCATCAGCGGGAGGGAGTACAATGAGCAGTTCTTC. It is translated as CASGFISGREYNEQFF.

This clone was seen a few times. DNA for the CDR3: TGTGCCAGTAGTATAGATCTTGAAGCTTTCTTT. Protein: CASSIDLEAFF. The rearrangement links TRBV19 to TRBJ1-1, with D uncertain. With 0 bases removed from V and 7 bases from J, the gap between germline ends came to 3 bases. The CDR3 spans 11 residues. Germline lookup yields CDR1 LNHDA and CDR2 SQIVND (reference sequence).

This chain connects TRBV5-4 to TRBJ2-1, with TRBD1 matching 8 bases. Germline values: CDR1 SGHNT, CDR2 YYREEE (reference sequence). The CDR3 extends over 15 amino acids. With V trimmed by 2 bases and J by 2 bases, 3 bases remained unmatched. The CDR3 DNA is TGTGCCAGCAGCTTCCAGGGGGCCACCTACAATGAGCAGTTCTTC. This sequence encodes CASSFQGATYNEQFF.

This clone was detected a few times. The chain recombines TRBV6-5 with TRBJ1-3, with D possibly TRBD1 on 5 matching bases. This CDR3 has 15 residues. Trimming stripped 7 bases from V and 2 bases from J, with 15 bases between. Germline V CDR1 and CDR2: MNHEY, SVGAGI. The CDR3 loop is CASNRAGEPGNTIYF. The CDR3 region has the DNA TGTGCCAGCAATCGGGCGGGGGAACCTGGAAACACCATATATTTT.

The rearrangement links TRBV10-3 to TRBJ2-2; 14 bases match TRBD2. V dropped 9 bases and J dropped 6; count of bases not matched to a gene: 12. The CDR3 has 17 residues. Germline values: CDR1 ENHRY, CDR2 SYGVKD. DNA for the CDR3: TGTGCCATTGGACCTACGGGACTAGCGGGAGCTGCCGGGGAGCTGTTTTTT. It is translated as CAIGPTGLAGAAGELFF.